Sequencing of this T cell receptor beta chain was carried out in a study of HIV-infected patients and healthy controls. Study-level points and caveats: HIV-infected patients and controls differed significantly in mean usage of eight alpha and eight beta V genes.

All unsorted peripheral T cells were captured because whole blood was used without fractionation. This clonotype was counted only a few times. Its target is not known. The CDR3 has 19 residues. CDR1 and CDR2 (germline): MNHEY, SVGEGT. Trimming removed 6 bases from V and 0 bases from J; junction bases left unmatched: 12. cDNA was made from 400 to 500 ng RNA using alpha and beta constant primers. Each of the alpha and beta chains got its own library through chain-specific third strand synthesis with indices. A 12-nucleotide barcode per molecule came from two concatenated random hexamers added pre-amplification. One entry per CDR3 protein, called by TCRdb with MiXCR from the 5' RACE reads. The sample has 11,000 to 15,000 distinct CDR3 sequences; 9.9% are singletons.

Sequencing used blood. J is TRBJ2-6 and V is TRBV6-2 or TRBV6-3; 9 nucleotides agree with TRBD1. The source is an adult in good health. The CDR3 bases are TGTGCCAGCAGACCTCTGACAGGGGGTATTCTCTCTGGGGCCAACGTCCTGACTTTC. It specifies CASRPLTGGILSGANVLTF.